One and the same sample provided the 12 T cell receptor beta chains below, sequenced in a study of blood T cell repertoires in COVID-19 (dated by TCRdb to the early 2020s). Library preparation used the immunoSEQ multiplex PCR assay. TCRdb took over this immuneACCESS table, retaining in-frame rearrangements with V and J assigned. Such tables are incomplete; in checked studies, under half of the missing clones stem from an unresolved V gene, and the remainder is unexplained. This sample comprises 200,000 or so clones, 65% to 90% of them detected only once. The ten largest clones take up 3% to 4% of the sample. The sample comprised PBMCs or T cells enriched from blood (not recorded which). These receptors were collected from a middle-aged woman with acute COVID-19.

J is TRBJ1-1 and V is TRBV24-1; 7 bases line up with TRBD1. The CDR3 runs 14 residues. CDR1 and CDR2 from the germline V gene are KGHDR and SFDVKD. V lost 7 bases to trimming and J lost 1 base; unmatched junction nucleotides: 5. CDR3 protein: CATSGGQANTEAFF. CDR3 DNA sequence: TGTGCCACCAGCGGCGGACAGGCGAACACTGAAGCTTTCTTT.

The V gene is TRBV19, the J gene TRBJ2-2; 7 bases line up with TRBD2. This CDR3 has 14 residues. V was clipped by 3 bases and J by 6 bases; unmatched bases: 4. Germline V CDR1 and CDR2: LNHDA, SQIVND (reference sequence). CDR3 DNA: TGTGCCAGTAGTATTTGGGAGGGATCCGGGGAGCTGTTTTTT. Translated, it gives CASSIWEGSGELFF.

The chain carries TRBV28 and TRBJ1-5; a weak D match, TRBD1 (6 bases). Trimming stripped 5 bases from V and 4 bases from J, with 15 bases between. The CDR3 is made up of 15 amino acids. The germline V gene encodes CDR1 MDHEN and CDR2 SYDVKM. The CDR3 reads CASSLAGAINQPQHF. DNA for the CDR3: TGTGCCAGCAGTCTGGCAGGGGCCATAAATCAGCCCCAGCATTTT.

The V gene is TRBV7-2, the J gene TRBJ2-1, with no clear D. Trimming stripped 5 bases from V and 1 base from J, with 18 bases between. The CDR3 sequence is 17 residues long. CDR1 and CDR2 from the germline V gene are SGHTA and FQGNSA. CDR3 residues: CASSEPSARPSYNEQFF. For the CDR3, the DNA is TGTGCCAGCAGCGAGCCCTCTGCGCGGCCGTCCTACAATGAGCAGTTCTTC. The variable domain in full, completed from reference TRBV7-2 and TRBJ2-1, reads GAGVSQSPSNKVTEKGKDVELRCDPISGHTALYWYRQSLGQGLEFLIYFQGNSAPDKSGLPSDRFSAERTGGSVSTLTIQRTQQEDSAVYLCASSEPSARPSYNEQFFGPGTRLTVL.

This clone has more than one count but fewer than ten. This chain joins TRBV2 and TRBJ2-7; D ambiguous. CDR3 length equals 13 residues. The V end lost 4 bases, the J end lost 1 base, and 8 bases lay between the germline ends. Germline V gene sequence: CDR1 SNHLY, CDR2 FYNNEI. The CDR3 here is CASSAAESYEQYF. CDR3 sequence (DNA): TGTGCCAGCAGTGCGGCGGAGTCCTACGAGCAGTACTTC.

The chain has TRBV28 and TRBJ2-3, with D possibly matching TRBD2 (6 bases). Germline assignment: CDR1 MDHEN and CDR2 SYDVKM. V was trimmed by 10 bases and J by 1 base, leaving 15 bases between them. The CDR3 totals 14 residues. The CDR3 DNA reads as TGTGCCACCAGGTGGTCTAGCGGCACAGATACGCAGTATTTT. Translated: CATRWSSGTDTQYF. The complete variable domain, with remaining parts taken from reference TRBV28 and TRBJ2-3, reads DVKVTQSSRYLVKRTGEKVFLECVQDMDHENMFWYRQDPGLGLRLIYFSYDVKMKEKGDIPEGYSVSREKKERFSLILESASTNQTSMYLCATRWSSGTDTQYFGPGTRLTVL.

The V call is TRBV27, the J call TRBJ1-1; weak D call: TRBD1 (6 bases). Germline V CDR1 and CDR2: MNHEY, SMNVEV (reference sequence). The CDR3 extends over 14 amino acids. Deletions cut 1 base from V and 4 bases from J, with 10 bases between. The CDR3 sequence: CASSLYPGVTEAFF. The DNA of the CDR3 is TGTGCCAGCAGTTTATATCCAGGGGTCACTGAAGCTTTCTTT.

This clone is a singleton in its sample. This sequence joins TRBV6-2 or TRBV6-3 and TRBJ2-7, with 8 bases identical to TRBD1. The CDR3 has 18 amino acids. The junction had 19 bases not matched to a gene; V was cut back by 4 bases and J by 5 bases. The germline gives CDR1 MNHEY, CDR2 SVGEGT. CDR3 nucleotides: TGTGCCAGCAGTTCAAACTCAGGGGGCGCCGGCCCGGGGAACGAGCAGTACTTC. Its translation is CASSSNSGGAGPGNEQYF.

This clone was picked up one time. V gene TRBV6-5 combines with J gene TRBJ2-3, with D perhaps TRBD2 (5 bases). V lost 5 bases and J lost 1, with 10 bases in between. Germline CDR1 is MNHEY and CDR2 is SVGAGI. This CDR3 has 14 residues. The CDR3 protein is CASSRGRGTDTQYF. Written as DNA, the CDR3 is TGTGCCAGCAGTCGGGGTAGGGGCACAGATACGCAGTATTTT.

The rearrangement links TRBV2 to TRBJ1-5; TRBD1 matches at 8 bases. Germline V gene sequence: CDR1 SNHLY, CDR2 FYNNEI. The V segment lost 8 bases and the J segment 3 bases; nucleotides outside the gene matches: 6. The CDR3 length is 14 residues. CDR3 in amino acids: CASSRTGYNQPQHF. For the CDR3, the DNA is TGTGCCAGCTCCCGGACAGGGTACAATCAGCCCCAGCATTTT.

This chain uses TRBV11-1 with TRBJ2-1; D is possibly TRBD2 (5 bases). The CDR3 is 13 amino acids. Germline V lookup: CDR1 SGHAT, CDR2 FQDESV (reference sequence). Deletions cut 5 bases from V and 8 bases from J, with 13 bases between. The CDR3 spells CASSRRAAHEQFF. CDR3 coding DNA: TGTGCCAGCAGCCGGCGGGCGGCCCATGAGCAGTTCTTC.

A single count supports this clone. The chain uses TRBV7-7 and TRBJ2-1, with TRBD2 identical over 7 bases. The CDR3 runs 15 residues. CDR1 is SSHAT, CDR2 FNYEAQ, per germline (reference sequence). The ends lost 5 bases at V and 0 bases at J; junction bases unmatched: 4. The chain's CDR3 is CASSPSGSSYNEQFF. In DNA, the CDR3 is TGTGCCAGCAGCCCTAGCGGTAGCTCCTACAATGAGCAGTTCTTC.